The 18 T cell receptor beta chains reported below all come from one sample, sequenced in a study of T cells in Graves' hyperthyroidism and ophthalmopathy. Researchers took RNA transcripts and amplified the TCR beta CDR3 regions from them. Carried out on the TCR CDR3, a first-round RT-PCR used the HTBI primer set. One entry per CDR3 protein results from TCRdb running MiXCR on the multiplex PCR reads. The sample records about 560,000 distinct CDR3 sequences, around a sixth being singletons. Material for sequencing was blood. These receptors all come from a woman aged 30 to 39 with Graves' hyperthyroidism.

This clonotype occurred many times. The V and J genes are TRBV12-3 or TRBV12-4 and TRBJ1-1; D is perhaps TRBD1 (6 bases). The CDR3 totals 13 residues. V was trimmed by 7 bases and J by 4 bases, leaving 13 bases between them. The DNA for the CDR3 is TGTGCCAGCAACCAGGGGAGGGCCACTGAAGCTTTCTTT. Encoded protein: CASNQGRATEAFF.

The V gene is TRBV18, the J gene TRBJ1-1, with D perhaps matching TRBD1 (6 bases). The CDR3 totals 15 residues. Trimming took off 3 bases at V and 6 bases at J, with 17 bases between the two ends. Germline lookup yields CDR1 KGHSH and CDR2 LQKENI. The CDR3 is CASSPFVQGFSEAFF. As DNA, the CDR3 is TGTGCCAGCTCACCTTTCGTACAGGGTTTTTCTGAAGCTTTCTTT.

This clonotype was observed many times. The CDR3 DNA reads as TGTGCCAGCAGCCGGACAGCCGTCGAGCAGTACTTC. Its translation is CASSRTAVEQYF. V is TRBV28 and J is TRBJ2-7; D might be TRBD1 (6 bases). The CDR3 runs to 12 residues. V lost 6 bases, J lost 6 bases, and 12 bases lay in between. The V gene's germline CDR1 is MDHEN and CDR2 SYDVKM.

This clonotype was seen a handful of times. The chain couples TRBV27 to TRBJ2-7; 9 positions agree with TRBD2. CDR1 and CDR2 (germline): MNHEY, SMNVEV (reference sequence). This CDR3 spans 13 amino acids. V lost 6 bases to trimming and J lost 3 bases; unmatched junction nucleotides: 3. The CDR3 protein is CASRVSGSYEQYF. DNA of the CDR3: TGTGCCAGCAGGGTTAGCGGGAGCTACGAGCAGTACTTC.

V and J are TRBV27 and TRBJ1-4, with D perhaps TRBD1 (5 bases). There are 14 residues in the CDR3. CDR1 and CDR2 from the germline V gene are MNHEY and SMNVEV (reference sequence). Trimming stripped 7 bases from V and 0 bases from J, with 9 bases between. CDR3 residues: CASKGPATNEKLFF. DNA of the CDR3: TGTGCCAGCAAGGGGCCTGCAACTAATGAAAAACTGTTTTTT.

This clonotype was detected many times. J is TRBJ2-1 and V is TRBV2; TRBD2 might be the D (5 bases). Germline V gene sequence: CDR1 SNHLY, CDR2 FYNNEI. Deletions cut 6 bases from V and 9 bases from J, with 18 bases between. This CDR3 contains 14 residues. Written as DNA, the CDR3 is TGTGCCAGCAGATACCTGGCCGGGGATGGTGAGCAGTTCTTC. Its protein product is CASRYLAGDGEQFF. Supplemented by reference TRBV2 and TRBJ2-1, the full variable domain reads EPEVTQTPSHQVTQMGQEVILRCVPISNHLYFYWYRQILGQKVEFLVSFYNNEISEKSEIFDDQFSVERPDGSNFTLKIRSTKLEDSAMYFCASRYLAGDGEQFFGPGTRLTVL.

In its sample, this clonotype was seen many times. The CDR3 sequence is CASSLEQGNQPQHF. The CDR3 DNA reads as TGTGCCAGCAGCTTGGAACAGGGGAATCAGCCCCAGCATTTT. The chain recombines TRBV5-5 with TRBJ1-5, with 7 nucleotides matching TRBD1. Germline CDR1 is SGHKS and CDR2 is YYEKEE (reference sequence). The length of the CDR3 is 14 residues. V lost 0 bases to trimming and J lost 4 bases; unmatched junction nucleotides: 1.

This clonotype was seen repeatedly, ten times or more. The chain carries TRBV7-6 and TRBJ2-7; the match to TRBD2 covers 9 bases. Losses at the gene ends were 7 bases for V and 4 bases for J; bases not matched to a gene: 8. CDR1 SGHVS and CDR2 FNYEAQ come from the germline V gene. The CDR3 runs to 14 residues. The CDR3 DNA sequence: TGTGCCAGCACCCCCCAAGCGGGAGGATACGAGCAGTACTTC. Translation gives CASTPQAGGYEQYF. The whole variable domain, filled in from reference TRBV7-6 and TRBJ2-7, reads GAGVSQSPRYKVTKRGQDVALRCDPISGHVSLYWYRQALGQGPEFLTYFNYEAQQDKSGLPNDRFSAERPEGSISTLTIQRTEQRDSAMYRCASTPQAGGYEQYFGPGTRLTVT.

The chain uses TRBV9 and TRBJ2-7; D unclear. CDR3 length: 15 amino acids. V lost 4 bases, J lost 2 bases, and 16 bases lay in between. Germline V lookup: CDR1 SGDLS, CDR2 YYNGEE. CDR3 sequence: CASSPKAAVTYEQYF. The CDR3 nucleotides read TGTGCCAGCAGCCCAAAGGCCGCGGTAACCTACGAGCAGTACTTC.

As regards this clonotype: The germline gene is not matched at one end of the junction; a read error may be the cause. The gene calls are TRBV19 and TRBJ1-4, with no clear D. The CDR3 contains 11 residues. CDR1 is LNHDA and CDR2 is SQIVND in the germline V gene (reference sequence). The DNA for the CDR3 is TGTGCCAGCAGTACCGAGGAAAAACTGTTTTTT. Residues: CASSTEEKLFF.

The chain combines TRBV10-3 with TRBJ2-1; D may be TRBD2 (6 bases). This CDR3 has 16 amino acids. Trimming took 6 bases from V and 0 from J, leaving 15 bases between them. Per the germline V gene, CDR1 is ENHRY and CDR2 is SYGVKD. CDR3 sequence reads: CAIRAGTSSSYNEQFF. CDR3 DNA: TGTGCCATCAGAGCCGGGACTTCGAGCTCCTACAATGAGCAGTTCTTC.

In its sample, this clonotype was seen many times. The chain uses TRBV6-5 and TRBJ2-7, with D possibly being TRBD2 (6 bases). Looked up from germline, CDR1 is MNHEY and CDR2 is SVGAGI. This CDR3 has 16 residues. V was trimmed by 0 bases and J by 6 bases, leaving 18 bases between them. CDR3: CASSYSPSAKDPEQYF. In nucleotides, the CDR3 is TGTGCCAGCAGTTACTCGCCTAGCGCTAAGGACCCCGAGCAGTACTTC.

Only a few counts were recorded for this clonotype. The V and J genes are TRBV5-8 and TRBJ1-3, with TRBD1 as a possible D gene (6 bases). Deletions cut 4 bases from V and 2 bases from J, with 13 bases between. This CDR3 region has 15 residues. Germline assignment: CDR1 SGHTS and CDR2 YDEGEE. The DNA for the CDR3 is TGTGCCAGCAGCCAGACAGGAACTGCTGGAAACACCATATATTTT. Translation: CASSQTGTAGNTIYF.

The chain links TRBV29-1 to TRBJ1-2; D not resolved. CDR3 length: 11 residues. Per the germline V gene, CDR1 is SQVTM and CDR2 is ANQGSEA. Trimming cost V 3 bases and J 8 bases, with 10 bases left between them. The CDR3, as DNA: TGCAGCGTTGACCGTAACGGAGGCTACACCTTC. Amino acid sequence: CSVDRNGGYTF.

The rearrangement uses TRBV19 and TRBJ1-2, with D possibly matching TRBD1 (6 bases). The V end lost 8 bases, the J end lost 0 bases, and 10 bases lay between the germline ends. CDR1 is LNHDA, CDR2 SQIVND, per germline (reference sequence). The CDR3 is made up of 13 amino acids. CDR3 nucleotide sequence: TGTGCCAGTCGGACAGAAGCTAACTATGGCTACACCTTC. It translates to CASRTEANYGYTF.

In its sample, this clonotype was seen a few times. This sequence joins TRBV2 and TRBJ2-2; the match to TRBD2 covers 11 bases. The CDR3 has 15 amino acids. After removal of 5 bases from V and 6 bases from J, the junction contained 5 bases not matched to a gene. Germline CDR1 is SNHLY and CDR2 is FYNNEI. CDR3 DNA: TGTGCCAGCAGTAACCAGGGACTAGCGGCCGGGGAGCTGTTTTTT. It encodes CASSNQGLAAGELFF.

V is TRBV18 and J is TRBJ2-1; 13 bases are shared with TRBD2. The germline V gene has CDR1 KGHSH and CDR2 LQKENI. The CDR3 is 17 residues long. With V trimmed by 3 bases and J by 1 base, 3 bases remained unmatched. The CDR3 reads CASSPGTSGISYNEQFF. DNA for the CDR3: TGTGCCAGCTCACCCGGGACTAGCGGGATATCCTACAATGAGCAGTTCTTC.

This clonotype was seen many times. The rearrangement links TRBV2 to TRBJ2-1, with 11 bases that match TRBD2. Germline CDR1 is SNHLY and CDR2 is FYNNEI. The V segment lost 6 bases and the J segment 0 bases; nucleotides outside the gene matches: 4. The CDR3 contains 16 residues. In nucleotides, the CDR3 is TGTGCCAGCAGGGCTAGCGGGGGGAGCTCCTACAATGAGCAGTTCTTC. Translation gives CASRASGGSSYNEQFF.